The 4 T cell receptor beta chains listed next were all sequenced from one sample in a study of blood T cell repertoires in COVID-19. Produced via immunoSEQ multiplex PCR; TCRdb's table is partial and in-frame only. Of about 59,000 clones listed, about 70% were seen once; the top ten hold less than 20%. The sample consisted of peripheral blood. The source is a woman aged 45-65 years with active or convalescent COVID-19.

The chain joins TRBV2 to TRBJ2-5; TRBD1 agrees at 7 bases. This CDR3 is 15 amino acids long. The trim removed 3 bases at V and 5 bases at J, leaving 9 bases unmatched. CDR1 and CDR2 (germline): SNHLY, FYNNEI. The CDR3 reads CASSEETGFGETQYF. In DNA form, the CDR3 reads TGTGCCAGCAGTGAGGAGACAGGGTTTGGGGAGACCCAGTACTTC.

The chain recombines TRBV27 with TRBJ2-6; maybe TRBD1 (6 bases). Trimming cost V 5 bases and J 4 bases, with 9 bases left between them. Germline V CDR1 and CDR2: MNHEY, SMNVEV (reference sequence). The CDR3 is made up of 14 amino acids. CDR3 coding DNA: TGTGCCAGCAGTCAGGGGTCCGGGGCCAACGTCCTGACTTTC. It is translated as CASSQGSGANVLTF.

DNA for the CDR3: TGTGCCAGCAGTGCCGGGACAGGGGGGGTGCGCGAGCAGTACTTC. It translates to CASSAGTGGVREQYF. The rearrangement uses TRBV5-5 and TRBJ2-7, with 11 bases identical to TRBD1. Germline CDR1 and CDR2: SGHKS and YYEKEE (reference sequence). Unmatched junction bases numbered 10, after V lost 5 bases and J lost 6 bases. The CDR3 spans 15 residues. The variable domain in full, completed from reference TRBV5-5 and TRBJ2-7, reads DAGVTQSPTHLIKTRGQQVTLRCSPISGHKSVSWYQQVLGQGPQFIFQYYEKEERGRGNFPDRFSARQFPNYSSELNVNALLLGDSALYLCASSAGTGGVREQYFGPGTRLTVT.

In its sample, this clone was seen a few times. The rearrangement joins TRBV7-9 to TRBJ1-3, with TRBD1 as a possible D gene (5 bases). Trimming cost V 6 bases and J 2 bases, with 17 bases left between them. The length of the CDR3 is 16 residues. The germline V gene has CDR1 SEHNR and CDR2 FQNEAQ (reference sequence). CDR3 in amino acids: CASRDSRERPGNTIYF. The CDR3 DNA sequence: TGTGCCAGCAGAGACAGCAGGGAACGGCCTGGAAACACCATATATTTT.